This entry lists 16 T cell receptor beta chains sequenced from one sample in a study of CD8+CD57+ T cells in acquired aplastic anemia. Investigators profiled TCR beta VDJ and CDR3 from genomic DNA template. TCRdb used MiXCR to reprocess the reads, holding one entry per CDR3 protein. Here the sample spans around 190,000 distinct CDR3 sequences, less than 50% being singletons. Those patients picked for sequencing had displayed CD8+CD57+ cell expansion on flow cytometry. The sample was sorted CD4+, CD8+, or CD8+CD57+ T cells (not recorded which) from PBMCs. The receptors were sampled from a human donor with aplastic anemia.

This clonotype was recorded at least ten times. This chain connects TRBV6-6 to TRBJ2-3; D gene unclear. The CDR3 contains 14 residues. V was clipped by 4 bases and J by 0 bases, with 8 bases between them. Looked up from germline, CDR1 is MNHNY and CDR2 is SVGAGI (reference sequence). The DNA of the CDR3 is TGTGCCAGCAGTTTAAGGCAAAGCACAGATACGCAGTATTTT. Encoded protein: CASSLRQSTDTQYF.

This clonotype appeared a few times. This chain joins TRBV20-1 and TRBJ1-2; possible D gene TRBD1, 5 bases. This CDR3 contains 17 residues. The germline gives CDR1 DFQATT, CDR2 SNEGSKA (reference sequence). Trimming took off 0 bases at V and 4 bases at J, with 21 bases between the two ends. Here the CDR3 DNA reads TGCAGTGCTAGAGATGGCAGCACGGTGCCGAGGGGCTATGGCTACACCTTC. Translated: CSARDGSTVPRGYGYTF.

V gene TRBV10-3 combines with J gene TRBJ1-1; 8 positions match TRBD1. The length of the CDR3 is 14 residues. The germline CDR1 and CDR2 sequences are ENHRY and SYGVKD. J lost 3 bases, V lost 4 bases, and 4 bases had no gene match. The CDR3: CAISAGGADTEAFF. The DNA of the CDR3 is TGTGCCATCAGTGCAGGGGGCGCGGACACTGAAGCTTTCTTT.

The chain has TRBV4-2 and TRBJ2-3, with 7 bases matching TRBD2. The CDR3 spans 17 residues. The germline CDR1 and CDR2 sequences are LGHNA and YNFKEQ. V dropped 6 bases and J dropped 5; count of bases not matched to a gene: 17. CDR3: CASRRLDAGVRRDTQYF. The CDR3 DNA reads TGTGCCAGCAGGAGGCTCGACGCGGGGGTCAGGAGAGATACGCAGTATTTT.

The CDR3 reads CASSSGDRGNSPLHF. The CDR3 bases are TGTGCCAGCAGCTCCGGGGACAGGGGAAATTCACCCCTCCACTTT. The V and J genes are TRBV7-8 and TRBJ1-6; 10 bases are shared with TRBD1. The V and J ends lost 4 bases and 7 bases, in that order; junction bases with no gene match: 4. The CDR3 loop spans 15 amino acids. The germline V gene has CDR1 SGHVS and CDR2 FQNEAQ.

This chain links TRBV19 with TRBJ2-7; the D is unclear. Trimming shortened V by 5 bases and J by 2 bases, and 10 bases separated the two germline ends. The CDR3 has 13 amino acids. Germline V gene lookup returns CDR1 LNHDA and CDR2 SQIVND (reference sequence). The CDR3 reads CASSAGNTYEQYF. The CDR3 DNA follows: TGTGCCAGTAGTGCTGGGAACACCTACGAGCAGTACTTC.

The sample holds a few counts of this clonotype. The chain combines TRBV29-1 with TRBJ2-6, with a tentative D call TRBD1 (5 bases). Between the trimmed V and J ends, which lost 4 bases and 0 bases, there was a span of 13 bases. The CDR3 contains 16 residues. Germline values: CDR1 SQVTM, CDR2 ANQGSEA. CDR3 sequence reads: CSVVGTGFSGANVLTF. For the CDR3, the DNA is TGCAGCGTTGTCGGAACAGGTTTCTCTGGGGCCAACGTCCTGACTTTC.

This chain connects TRBV5-1 to TRBJ2-2; 9 nucleotides align to TRBD2. Germline-derived CDR1 and CDR2 are SGHRS and YFSETQ. After removal of 0 bases from V and 5 bases from J, the junction contained 5 bases not matched to a gene. The CDR3 extends over 16 amino acids. The CDR3: CASSLARLAGTGELFF. As DNA, the CDR3 is TGCGCCAGCAGCTTGGCCCGGCTAGCGGGGACCGGGGAGCTGTTTTTT.

This clonotype was seen a single time. The J gene is TRBJ2-7, the V gene TRBV27; 7 bases are shared with TRBD1. Per the germline V gene, CDR1 is MNHEY and CDR2 is SMNVEV (reference sequence). The junction had 7 bases not matched to a gene; V was cut back by 5 bases and J by 3 bases. The CDR3 runs 14 residues. Here the CDR3 reads CASSLPGQFYEQYF. The CDR3 nucleotides read TGTGCCAGCAGTCTGCCGGGACAGTTCTACGAGCAGTACTTC.

The table lists this clonotype with a few counts. Written as DNA, the CDR3 is TGTGCCAGCAGGACAGGGGACGAAAAACTGTTTTTT. Protein product: CASRTGDEKLFF. V usage is TRBV7-8 and J usage is TRBJ1-4; 8 bases fit TRBD1. Trimming cost V 6 bases and J 8 bases; bases outside gene matches: 2. Germline V gives CDR1 SGHVS, CDR2 FQNEAQ. This CDR3 contains 12 residues.

This chain connects TRBV25-1 to TRBJ1-5; D uncertain. CDR3 length: 14 amino acids. Per the germline V gene, CDR1 is MGHDK and CDR2 is SYGVNS. V shed 1 base and J shed 4 bases, with 8 bases lying between them. The CDR3 here is CASSEWVSNQPQHF. DNA for the CDR3: TGTGCCAGCAGTGAATGGGTGTCTAATCAGCCCCAGCATTTT.

The table lists this clonotype with many counts. The rearrangement uses TRBV5-8 and TRBJ2-2; D remains ambiguous. Germline V gene sequence: CDR1 SGHTS, CDR2 YDEGEE. V lost 1 base and J lost 6, with 13 bases in between. The CDR3 runs to 15 residues. CDR3 loop: CASSLNLVGSGELFF. CDR3 coding DNA: TGTGCCAGCAGCTTGAATCTCGTAGGGTCCGGGGAGCTGTTTTTT. The full variable domain, with the rest looked up from reference TRBV5-8 and TRBJ2-2, is EAGVTQSPTHLIKTRGQQATLRCSPISGHTSVYWYQQALGLGLQFLLWYDEGEERNRGNFPPRFSGRQFPNYSSELNVNALELEDSALYLCASSLNLVGSGELFFGEGSRLTVL.

This clonotype was picked up one time. One end of the junction does not line up with germline, which may come from a read error. The CDR3 loop is CVSSVGQGGEKLFF. As DNA, the CDR3 is TGTGTCAGCAGCGTGGGACAGGGCGGGGAAAAACTGTTTTTT. The V call is TRBV5-6, the J call TRBJ1-4, with 9 nucleotides matching TRBD1. This CDR3 has 14 amino acids. Germline V gene sequence: CDR1 SGHDT, CDR2 YYEEEE.

The V call is TRBV20-1, the J call TRBJ2-3; TRBD1 agrees at 12 bases. This CDR3 is 14 amino acids long. Losses at the gene ends were 7 bases for V and 5 bases for J; bases not matched to a gene: 7. CDR1 and CDR2 from the germline V gene are DFQATT and SNEGSKA (reference sequence). CDR3 loop: CSVGTGGMGDTQYF. The CDR3 nucleotides are TGCAGTGTAGGGACAGGGGGCATGGGAGATACGCAGTATTTT.

This clonotype has ten or more counts. The chain recombines TRBV19 with TRBJ1-1, with 11 bases identical to TRBD1. This CDR3 spans 16 amino acids. With 7 bases clipped from V and 1 base from J, the junction kept 8 bases outside the gene matches. Germline CDR1 and CDR2: LNHDA and SQIVND (reference sequence). This chain's CDR3 is CASINGTGGSNTEAFF. CDR3 bases: TGTGCCAGTATCAACGGGACAGGGGGATCGAACACTGAAGCTTTCTTT. The complete variable domain, with remaining parts taken from reference TRBV19 and TRBJ1-1, reads DGGITQSPKYLFRKEGQNVTLSCEQNLNHDAMYWYRQDPGQGLRLIYYSQIVNDFQKGDIAEGYSVSREKKESFPLTVTSAQKNPTAFYLCASINGTGGSNTEAFFGQGTRLTVV.

This clonotype appeared a single time. This chain joins TRBV11-2 and TRBJ2-1; the match to TRBD2 covers 7 bases. The germline gives CDR1 SGHAT, CDR2 FQNNGV. The CDR3 has 15 residues. V trimming: 2 bases; J trimming: 2 bases; junction bases outside the gene matches: 3. The CDR3, as DNA: TGTGCCAGCAGCTTATTAGGACTAGCCTACAATGAGCAGTTCTTC. Protein: CASSLLGLAYNEQFF.